This T cell receptor (beta chain) was documented in a study of T cells after posttransplantation cyclophosphamide. Broader study findings: Donor CD8+ memory clones often dominated recipient blood repertoires at later times. Recipient CMV seropositivity and CMV reactivation strongly tracked TRB clonality. TRB overlap between skin or GI tissue T cells and blood was limited.

Germline V gene data show CDR1 as MGHRA and CDR2 as YSYEKL. This CDR3 comprises 14 residues. With 2 bases removed from V and 1 base from J, the gap between germline ends came to 8 bases. Treatment was busulfan-fludarabine conditioning, a marrow graft, and cyclophosphamide on days +3 and +4. To note about this clone: What it binds is not known.

Produced via immunoSEQ multiplex PCR; TCRdb's table is partial and in-frame only. The sample consists of about 17,000 clones, roughly 73% of them appearing once. Sample: CD8+ T cells sorted from PBMCs, taken 1903 days after a stem cell transplant with posttransplant cyclophosphamide. The sequence came from a female patient in her thirties or forties who received an allogeneic stem cell transplant from a related donor, was CMV-positive, and had no GVHD. Some T cells may be transferred from the graft donor. V gene TRBV4-1 combines with J gene TRBJ1-1, with D tentatively TRBD1 (6 bases). The CDR3 DNA reads as TGCGCCAGCAGCCAACCGGGACAGAACACTGAAGCTTTCTTT. This codes for CASSQPGQNTEAFF.